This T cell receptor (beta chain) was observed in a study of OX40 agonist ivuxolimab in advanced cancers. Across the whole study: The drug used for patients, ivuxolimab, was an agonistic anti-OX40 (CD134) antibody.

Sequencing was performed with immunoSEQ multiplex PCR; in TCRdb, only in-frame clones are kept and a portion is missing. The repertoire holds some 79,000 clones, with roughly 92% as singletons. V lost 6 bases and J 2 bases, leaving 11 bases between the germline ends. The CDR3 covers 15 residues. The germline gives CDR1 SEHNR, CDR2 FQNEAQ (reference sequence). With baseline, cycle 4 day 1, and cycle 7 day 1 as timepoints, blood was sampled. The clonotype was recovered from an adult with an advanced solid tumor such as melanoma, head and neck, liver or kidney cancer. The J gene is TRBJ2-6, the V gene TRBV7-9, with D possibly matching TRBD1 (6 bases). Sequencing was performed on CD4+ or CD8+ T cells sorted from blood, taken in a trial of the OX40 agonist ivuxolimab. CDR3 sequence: CASRDAGAGANVLTF. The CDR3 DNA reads TGTGCCAGCAGGGATGCAGGGGCTGGGGCCAACGTCCTGACTTTC.